Each of the 21 T cell receptor beta chains below was sequenced from the same sample in a study of T cells in Graves' hyperthyroidism and ophthalmopathy. Amplified TCR beta CDR3 regions derived from RNA transcripts. HTBI primers were employed in a first-round RT-PCR of the TCR CDR3. TCRdb re-called the multiplex PCR reads with MiXCR, one entry per CDR3 protein. The table has over 700,000 distinct CDR3 sequences, around 39% seen once. Input material: blood. The receptors shown here come from a man younger than 30 with Graves' hyperthyroidism.

The chain employs TRBV12-3 or TRBV12-4 and TRBJ1-4, with unresolved D. V was shortened by 5 bases and J by 8 bases, with 9 bases between the two germline ends. The CDR3 is 12 residues long. The CDR3 DNA reads as TGTGCCAGCAGTGGACCTGGCGAAAAACTGTTTTTT. Its translation is CASSGPGEKLFF.

This chain joins TRBV7-2 and TRBJ2-7; tentatively, D is TRBD1 (6 bases). Germline CDR1 and CDR2: SGHTA and FQGNSA. The CDR3 is 14 amino acids. With 6 bases removed from V and 2 bases from J, the gap between germline ends came to 14 bases. DNA for the CDR3: TGTGCCAGCAGGGCGCAGGGGTCCACCTACGAGCAGTACTTC. Its protein is CASRAQGSTYEQYF.

This clonotype came up many times. The chain uses TRBV2 and TRBJ1-1; D gene unclear. Trimming removed 8 bases at V and 4 bases at J, with 8 bases between. This CDR3 spans 11 amino acids. Germline assignment: CDR1 SNHLY and CDR2 FYNNEI. The CDR3 sequence is CASDRSTEAFF. As DNA, the CDR3 is TGTGCCAGCGACCGTTCCACTGAAGCTTTCTTT.

This chain connects TRBV10-3 to TRBJ2-2; 8 bases align to TRBD1. V gave up 11 bases and J gave up 0 bases; unmatched junction bases: 5. CDR3 length equals 14 residues. Per germline, CDR1 ENHRY and CDR2 SYGVKD. CDR3 in amino acids: CASQQGANTGELFF. The CDR3 bases are TGTGCCTCTCAACAGGGGGCGAACACCGGGGAGCTGTTTTTT.

This chain connects TRBV7-8 to TRBJ2-7; D call uncertain. Per germline, CDR1 SGHVS and CDR2 FQNEAQ. The V end lost 8 bases, the J end lost 3 bases, and 17 bases lay between the germline ends. The CDR3 spans 14 residues. The CDR3 spells CASGIAWQVYEQYF. The DNA of the CDR3 is TGTGCCAGCGGAATCGCGTGGCAGGTCTACGAGCAGTACTTC.

The chain couples TRBV6-5 to TRBJ1-2, with TRBD1 as a possible D gene (5 bases). Trimming shortened V by 5 bases and J by 8 bases, and 21 bases separated the two germline ends. The CDR3 runs to 15 residues. Germline lookup yields CDR1 MNHEY and CDR2 SVGAGI. CDR3 sequence: CASSHRQSEVGGYTF. In DNA form, the CDR3 reads TGTGCCAGCAGTCACCGACAGTCAGAGGTAGGAGGCTACACCTTC.

Many counts were recorded for this clonotype. The chain recombines TRBV19 with TRBJ2-7; D call uncertain. CDR3 size: 14 residues. V dropped 7 bases and J dropped 4 bases, with 17 bases sitting between them. Germline V gene sequence: CDR1 LNHDA, CDR2 SQIVND (reference sequence). The CDR3 region is CASKAIPSSYEQYF. The CDR3, as DNA: TGTGCCAGTAAGGCCATTCCTTCTTCTTACGAGCAGTACTTC.

V and J are TRBV7-2 and TRBJ1-2; 8 bases match TRBD1. The CDR3 contains 12 residues. Germline V gene sequence: CDR1 SGHTA, CDR2 FQGNSA. Trimming removed 6 bases from V and 8 bases from J; junction bases left unmatched: 5. As DNA, the CDR3 is TGTGCCAGCAGTTGGACAGGGCACGGCTACACCTTC. It specifies CASSWTGHGYTF.

The chain uses TRBV20-1 and TRBJ2-5, with D perhaps TRBD1 (6 bases). This CDR3 is 18 amino acids long. Between the trimmed V and J ends, which lost 6 bases and 0 bases, there was a span of 26 bases. Germline values: CDR1 DFQATT, CDR2 SNEGSKA (reference sequence). The CDR3 protein is CSAPETGTSPPYQETQYF. CDR3 DNA: TGCAGTGCCCCTGAGACCGGGACATCCCCACCGTACCAAGAGACCCAGTACTTC.

This clonotype was seen many times. The chain joins TRBV2 to TRBJ1-4; D is possibly TRBD1 (5 bases). V shed 8 bases and J shed 7 bases, with 8 bases lying between them. The CDR3 spans 11 residues. Germline values: CDR1 SNHLY, CDR2 FYNNEI. Here the CDR3 DNA reads TGTGCCAGCCGGGGGAGTGAAAAACTGTTTTTT. This gives the protein CASRGSEKLFF.

The V and J genes are TRBV19 and TRBJ2-5, with 8 bases lining up with TRBD1. This CDR3 is 14 amino acids long. Losses at the gene ends were 9 bases for V and 6 bases for J; bases not matched to a gene: 12. Looked up from germline, CDR1 is LNHDA and CDR2 is SQIVND (reference sequence). This chain's CDR3 is CASSFPDREKTQYF. Written as DNA, the CDR3 is TGTGCCAGCAGTTTCCCGGACAGGGAGAAGACCCAGTACTTC.

The rearrangement uses TRBV12-3 or TRBV12-4 and TRBJ1-5; TRBD1 is a possible D gene (5 bases). This CDR3 region has 16 residues. Trimming took 4 bases from V and 1 from J, leaving 14 bases between them. The CDR3 reads CASSSAGTTSNQPQHF. The CDR3 region has the DNA TGTGCCAGCAGTTCAGCCGGGACGACGAGCAATCAGCCCCAGCATTTT.

The V and J genes are TRBV2 and TRBJ1-5; TRBD1 is a possible D gene (6 bases). The CDR3 covers 15 residues. V shed 3 bases and J shed 2 bases, with 11 bases lying between them. Germline CDR1 and CDR2: SNHLY and FYNNEI. In DNA form, the CDR3 reads TGTGCCAGCAGTGACGAGGCAGGGGGCAATCAGCCCCAGCATTTT. The encoded protein is CASSDEAGGNQPQHF.

This clonotype was recorded at least ten times. The V and J genes are TRBV2 and TRBJ1-4; a weak D match, TRBD1 (6 bases). Trimming removed 3 bases at V and 7 bases at J, with 15 bases between. The V gene's germline CDR1 is SNHLY and CDR2 FYNNEI. The CDR3 has 15 residues. The CDR3 DNA reads TGTGCCAGCAGTGATGTTTTGGGGGGCAGTGAAAAACTGTTTTTT. Translation: CASSDVLGGSEKLFF.

CDR3 in DNA: TGTGCCAGTAGTATGGACGTTCAAGGGGGCAATCAGCCCCAGCATTTT. Translating it yields CASSMDVQGGNQPQHF. The rearrangement links TRBV19 to TRBJ1-5, with D tentatively TRBD1 (5 bases). Per the germline V gene, CDR1 is LNHDA and CDR2 is SQIVND (reference sequence). V shed 3 bases and J shed 2 bases, with 14 bases lying between them. The CDR3 covers 16 residues.

The chain couples TRBV9 to TRBJ1-1; D is unclear. The ends were cut back, 0 bases at V and 7 bases at J, with 10 bases in the middle. Germline-derived CDR1 and CDR2 are SGDLS and YYNGEE. The CDR3 spans 13 residues. CDR3 residues: CASSVEAGSEAFF. The CDR3 DNA is TGTGCCAGCAGCGTAGAAGCCGGCAGTGAAGCTTTCTTT.

This clonotype was counted many times. V and J are TRBV3-1 and TRBJ2-7, with D maybe TRBD2 (6 bases). Trimming shortened V by 3 bases and J by 6 bases, and 6 bases separated the two germline ends. This CDR3 contains 11 residues. Germline CDR1 LGHDT, CDR2 YNNKEL (reference sequence). CDR3 loop: CASSQRGEQYF. The CDR3 DNA is TGTGCCAGCAGCCAGCGGGGCGAGCAGTACTTC.

This clonotype came up once. The chain recombines TRBV29-1 with TRBJ1-4; no firm D call. There are 14 residues in the CDR3. V lost 8 bases to trimming and J lost 6 bases, with 19 bases between them. Germline V CDR1 and CDR2: SQVTM, ANQGSEA. This chain's CDR3 is CSRDGLRRDEKLFF. For the CDR3, the DNA is TGCAGCCGTGACGGACTACGGCGCGATGAAAAACTGTTTTTT.

This chain connects TRBV27 to TRBJ1-3; 7 bases line up with TRBD1. Germline V lookup: CDR1 MNHEY, CDR2 SMNVEV (reference sequence). V trimming: 6 bases; J trimming: 3 bases; junction bases outside the gene matches: 8. The CDR3 totals 15 residues. CDR3 sequence reads: CASRRNRGSGNTIYF. The DNA of the CDR3 is TGTGCCAGCAGGAGGAACAGGGGAAGTGGAAACACCATATATTTT.

This clonotype came up many times. J is TRBJ1-1 and V is TRBV29-1; D is unclear. Deletions cut 4 bases from V and 4 bases from J, with 10 bases between. The CDR3 is made up of 12 amino acids. Germline V CDR1 and CDR2: SQVTM, ANQGSEA. Here the CDR3 DNA reads TGCAGCGTTGCGGCCGGGTTCACTGAAGCTTTCTTT. Its translation: CSVAAGFTEAFF.

The table lists this clonotype with many counts. As DNA, the CDR3 is TGCAGTGCTAGCGGACAAGGTTTGAATTCACCCCTCCACTTT. It encodes CSASGQGLNSPLHF. The J gene is TRBJ1-6, the V gene TRBV20-1; possible D gene TRBD1, 5 bases. Trimming took off 3 bases at V and 7 bases at J, with 13 bases between the two ends. Germline V gene lookup returns CDR1 DFQATT and CDR2 SNEGSKA (reference sequence). There are 14 residues in the CDR3.